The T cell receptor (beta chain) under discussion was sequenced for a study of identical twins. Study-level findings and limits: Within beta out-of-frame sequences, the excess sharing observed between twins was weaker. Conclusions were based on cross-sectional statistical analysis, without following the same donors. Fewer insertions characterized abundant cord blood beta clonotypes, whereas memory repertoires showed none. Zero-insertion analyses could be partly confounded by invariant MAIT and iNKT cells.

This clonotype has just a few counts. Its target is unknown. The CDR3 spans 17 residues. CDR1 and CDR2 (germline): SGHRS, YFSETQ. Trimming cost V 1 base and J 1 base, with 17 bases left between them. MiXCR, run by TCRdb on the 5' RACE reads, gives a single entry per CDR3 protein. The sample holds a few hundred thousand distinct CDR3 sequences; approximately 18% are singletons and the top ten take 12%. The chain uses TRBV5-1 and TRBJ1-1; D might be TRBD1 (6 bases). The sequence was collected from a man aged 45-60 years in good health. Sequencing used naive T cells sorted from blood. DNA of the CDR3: TGCGCCAGCAGCTTGAGGGCCGCCCCGACAGGGAACACTGAAGCTTTCTTT. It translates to CASSLRAAPTGNTEAFF.